This T cell receptor (beta chain) originates from a study of T cell repertoires in cytomegalovirus infection. Overall study context: HLA-C-restricted CMV epitopes, recently identified, and well-studied HLA-B-restricted ones were used by the study. CMV infection and matching HLA type were both indicated by public TCR beta signatures. Whole-study findings and limits: Ex vivo, HLA-C-restricted CMV-specific TCR beta clonotypes prevailed over the rest of the response. Frequencies of public TCR beta families were cumulated, and this identified carriers of CMV plus the relevant HLA.

MiXCR, run by TCRdb on the reads, gives a single entry per CDR3 protein. The repertoire holds about 830,000 distinct CDR3 sequences, 30% to 35% seen once, with over 10% in the top ten. The CDR3 runs to 13 residues. The germline gives CDR1 ENHRY, CDR2 SYGVKD. Trimming took 6 bases from V and 3 from J; bases not matched to a gene: 2. This clonotype came up a few times. The antigen is undetermined. The chain recombines TRBV10-3 with TRBJ2-3; TRBD1 matches 8 bases. This clonotype was sampled from a human donor in good health (CMV status not recorded). Some clones in this sample may be carry-over from other donors' samples. The material was cultured CD8+ T cells from PBMCs, obtained from culture after CMV antigen stimulation. The CDR3 nucleotides read TGTGCCATCAGCAGGACAGGGACAGATACGCAGTATTTT. Its translation: CAISRTGTDTQYF.